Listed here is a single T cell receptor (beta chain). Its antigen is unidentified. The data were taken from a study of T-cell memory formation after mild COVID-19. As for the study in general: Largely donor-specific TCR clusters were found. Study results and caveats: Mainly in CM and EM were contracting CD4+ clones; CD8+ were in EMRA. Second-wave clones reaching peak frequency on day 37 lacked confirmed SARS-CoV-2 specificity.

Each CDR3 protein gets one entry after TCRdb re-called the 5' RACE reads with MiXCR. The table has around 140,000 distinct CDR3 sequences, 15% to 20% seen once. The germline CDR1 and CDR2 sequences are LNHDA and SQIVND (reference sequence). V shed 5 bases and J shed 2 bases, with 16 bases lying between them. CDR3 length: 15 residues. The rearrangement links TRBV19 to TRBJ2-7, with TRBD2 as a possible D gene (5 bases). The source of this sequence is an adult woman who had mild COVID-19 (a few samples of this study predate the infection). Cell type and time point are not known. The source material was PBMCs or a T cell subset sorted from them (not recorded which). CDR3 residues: CASSLELGWAYEQYF. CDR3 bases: TGTGCCAGTAGTCTTGAACTAGGTTGGGCCTACGAGCAGTACTTC. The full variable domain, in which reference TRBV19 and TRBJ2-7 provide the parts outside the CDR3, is DGGITQSPKYLFRKEGQNVTLSCEQNLNHDAMYWYRQDPGQGLRLIYYSQIVNDFQKGDIAEGYSVSREKKESFPLTVTSAQKNPTAFYLCASSLELGWAYEQYFGPGTRLTVT.